This T cell receptor (beta chain) appears in the sequencing data of a study of Ad26.COV2.S vaccination and SARS-CoV-2 variants. The CDR3 spans 15 residues. With 5 bases removed from V and 0 bases from J, the gap between germline ends came to 11 bases. Per the germline V gene, CDR1 is LNHDA and CDR2 is SQIVND (reference sequence). Treatment denoted: around 19 received Ad26.COV2.S at low or high dose, single or two shots; a few received placebo; per-sample allocation not given. Day 63 following the first vaccine or placebo injection was when the samples were taken. General study results and limits: Placebo recipients and vaccine recipients were similar in non-spike TCR breadth.

Concerning this clone: Its matching antigen is unknown.

Sequencing used immunoSEQ multiplex PCR; TCRdb keeps in-frame clones, though not all of them. Here the sample spans hundreds of thousands of clones, 87% being singletons. This sequence was found in a person aged 18-65 years who received the Ad26.COV2.S COVID-19 vaccine or a placebo. The chain recombines TRBV19 with TRBJ1-3; no reliable D call. Sequenced here: peripheral blood, sampled in a trial of Ad26.COV2.S vaccine versus placebo. The chain's CDR3 is CASSPGRDSGNTIYF. The CDR3 DNA sequence: TGTGCCAGTAGTCCCGGACGGGACTCTGGAAACACCATATATTTT.